The clone carrying this TCR beta chain has only a few counts. These data are taken from a study of blood T cell repertoires in COVID-19. Across the whole study: Samples of COVID-19 (acute and convalescent) were obtained from the United States, Italy and Spain. In each case, the material was cDNA or gDNA derived from T cells, B-cell-depleted T cells, or PBMCs.

There are 14 residues in the CDR3. Trimming removed 4 bases from V and 1 base from J, with 10 bases in between. Germline V gene sequence: CDR1 SEHNR, CDR2 FQNEAQ (reference sequence). Authors' analysis steps: Using reference gene primer amplification, nucleated cell counts were estimated. TCRdb's copy holds only in-frame clones and misses some; the assay was immunoSEQ multiplex PCR. Clone size and V and J calls were adopted from that table, with D and trimming inferred from the DNA. The sample includes some 240,000 clones, around 90% of them seen just once. This chain links TRBV7-9 with TRBJ1-1; the D gene is possibly TRBD1 (6 bases). The clonotype was recovered from a man in his sixties who had recovered from COVID-19. Sequenced input: peripheral blood. The CDR3 region is CASSYTGTNTEAFF. The CDR3 DNA reads as TGTGCCAGCAGCTACACAGGGACGAACACTGAAGCTTTCTTT.